A selection of T cell receptor beta chains follows, all from one sample in a study of cytomegalovirus exposure and HLA in healthy donors. Profiling relied on immunoSEQ multiplex PCR, and the TCRdb table lists in-frame clones only, not all of them. Among roughly 76,000 clones listed, roughly 89% were seen once. The material sequenced was PBMCs. The origin of the receptors is a woman aged 25-40 years in good health and CMV-seronegative. CDR3s include the opening cysteine and the closing phenylalanine or tryptophan. D genes are given only for firm matches. A row's size may be missing; if present it is once, few, many or a size class.

j_gene | d_gene | v_gene | abundance | CDR3nt | CDR3aa
TRBJ1-2 | - | TRBV14 | - | TGTGCCAGCAGCCCTAGGACGGACAGATACTATGGCTACACCTTC | CASSPRTDRYYGYTF
TRBJ2-7 | TRBD2 | TRBV4-1 | - | TGCGCCAGCAGCCAAGTTAGCTCCCCTCTGACTAGCGGGAGTAGTGAGCAGTACTTC | CASSQVSSPLTSGSSEQYF
TRBJ2-7 | - | TRBV11-1 | - | TGTGCCAGCAGCGTTAAGACAGGATCATACTCCTACGAGCAGTACTTC | CASSVKTGSYSYEQYF
TRBJ2-1 | - | TRBV19 | - | TGTGCCAGTAGCCTCAGGGAGGTGGGAAATGAGCAGTTCTTC | CASSLREVGNEQFF
TRBJ1-2 | - | TRBV7-2 | - | TGTGCCAGCAGCCTGCATCCAGGGAACTATGGCTACACCTTC | CASSLHPGNYGYTF
TRBJ1-5 | - | TRBV19 | - | TGTGCCAGTAGTATCGGGCAGGGGAATCAGCCCCAGCATTTT | CASSIGQGNQPQHF
TRBJ2-3 | TRBD2 | TRBV7-9 | - | TGTGCCAGCACTCTCAGCGGGAGGGGCGCAGATACGCAGTATTTT | CASTLSGRGADTQYF
TRBJ2-5 | - | TRBV28 | - | TGTGCCAGCAGCCTAGCAGGGGCCGCCCAAGAGACCCAGTACTTC | CASSLAGAAQETQYF
TRBJ1-1 | - | TRBV4-2 | - | TGTGCCAGCAGCCAAGATGTTGCATTAGTGGTCACTGAAGCTTTCTTT | CASSQDVALVVTEAFF
TRBJ2-3 | TRBD2 | TRBV9 | once | TGTGCCAGCAGTTTGGGGGGGGAGCTCGCAGATACGCAGTATTTT | CASSLGGELADTQYF
TRBJ1-5 | TRBD1 | TRBV2 | - | TGTGCCAGCAGGGCGAGGGACAGCCATCAGCCCCAGCATTTT | CASRARDSHQPQHF
TRBJ1-2 | - | TRBV28 | - | TGTGCCAGCAGGGAGCCGCCAGTAAACTATGGCTACACCTTC | CASREPPVNYGYTF
TRBJ2-5 | - | TRBV6-6 | - | TGTGCCAGCAGTTACGCAGGGTGGGAGACCCAGTACTTC | CASSYAGWETQYF
TRBJ1-1 | TRBD1 | TRBV30 | - | TGTGCCTGGAGTGTCACAGGGGGATGGACTGAAGCTTTCTTT | CAWSVTGGWTEAFF
TRBJ1-1 | TRBD1 | TRBV7-6 | - | TGTGCCAGCAGCAGACGGACAGGGATCATGGTCGACACTGAAGCTTTCTTT | CASSRRTGIMVDTEAFF
TRBJ2-1 | - | TRBV5-6 | - | TGTGCCAGCAGCTTGGGGAGTATATGGCGCAATGAGCAGTTCTTC | CASSLGSIWRNEQFF
TRBJ1-4 | TRBD1 | TRBV28 | - | TGTGCCAGCAGTCAGACAGGGGGCAGTGAAAAACTGTTTTTT | CASSQTGGSEKLFF
TRBJ2-1 | TRBD2 | TRBV9 | - | TGTGCCAGCAGCGTCCTCGGACTAGCGGACAATGAGCAGTTCTTC | CASSVLGLADNEQFF
TRBJ2-1 | TRBD1 | TRBV4-2 | - | TGTGCCAGCAGCCAAGACAGGGGGCATGGCAATGGGCAGTTCTTC | CASSQDRGHGNGQFF
TRBJ2-5 | TRBD2 | TRBV4-2 | - | TGTGCCAGCAGCCAAGTCCCGGGACTAGCGGAAAAACAAGAGACCCAGTACTTC | CASSQVPGLAEKQETQYF
TRBJ2-2 | - | TRBV6-5 | - | TGTGCCAGCAGTTCGACAGGGAACACCGGGGAGCTGTTTTTT | CASSSTGNTGELFF
TRBJ2-2 | - | TRBV10-3 | - | TGTGCCATCAGTGAAAACAGGGTGATCGGGGAGCTGTTTTTT | CAISENRVIGELFF
TRBJ2-1 | TRBD2 | TRBV19 | - | TGTGCCAGTAGTTTCGCCGGGACTAGCTATATGTATGAGCAGTTCTTC | CASSFAGTSYMYEQFF
TRBJ1-1 | TRBD1 | TRBV7-2 | - | TGTGCCAGCAGCTTCCCAGCGACAGACAGGGGGAACACTGAAGCTTTCTTT | CASSFPATDRGNTEAFF
TRBJ2-5 | - | TRBV5-4 | - | TGTGCCAGCAGACCGGGACTGCAAGAGACCCAGTACTTC | CASRPGLQETQYF
TRBJ2-2 | TRBD2 | TRBV5-4 | - | TGTGCCAGCAGCTTGGAACTAGCGGGGGGGACCGGGGAGCTGTTTTTT | CASSLELAGGTGELFF
TRBJ1-6 | - | TRBV5-1 | - | TGCGCCAGCAGCTTAACAGGGCGGGCAGAGAATTCACCCCTCCACTTT | CASSLTGRAENSPLHF